This is a list of T cell receptor beta chains from one sample in a study of cytomegalovirus exposure and HLA in healthy donors. Data came from immunoSEQ multiplex PCR; TCRdb stores just in-frame clones and leaves some out. This sample carries approximately 180,000 clones, about nine tenths of them seen once, and the ten largest clones take less than 3.5%. Sequenced material: PBMCs. All receptors derive from a man younger than 35 in good health and CMV-seropositive. Both conserved end residues are part of each CDR3. Each record gives: CDR3 DNA, CDR3 protein, V gene, J gene, clone size, D gene. D genes are given only for firm matches. Size values are once, few and many counts, or a class for expanded clones, and some rows have none.

TGTGCCAGCAGGCATCCCCTGCGGCTACAAGAGACCCAGTACTTC	CASRHPLRLQETQYF	TRBV11-2	TRBJ2-5	-	-
TGTGCCAGTAGTACAGGGGGGCCCACAGATACGCAGTATTTT	CASSTGGPTDTQYF	TRBV19	TRBJ2-3	-	-
TGCGCCAGCAGCCAAGATTGGGGCGGTTCAACCTACGAGCAGTACTTC	CASSQDWGGSTYEQYF	TRBV4-3	TRBJ2-7	-	-
TGTGCCAGCGGTGGGGTAGGACTAGCGGGATGGGACAAAAACATTCAGTACTTC	CASGGVGLAGWDKNIQYF	TRBV7-9	TRBJ2-4	-	TRBD2
TGTGCCACAAAAATCAGGGGGAAGGCCTACGAGCAGTACTTC	CATKIRGKAYEQYF	TRBV27	TRBJ2-7	-	TRBD1
TGTGCCATCAGTACCTCCGGGACTAGCGGATACAATGAGCAGTTCTTC	CAISTSGTSGYNEQFF	TRBV10-3	TRBJ2-1	-	TRBD2
TGTGCCACCAGCAGAGAGCGAGGGACAGGGGTTTCCTACGAGCAGTACTTC	CATSRERGTGVSYEQYF	TRBV15	TRBJ2-7	-	TRBD1
TGTGCCAGCAGCGGTAGCGGGAGCTTCTATGAGCAGTTCTTC	CASSGSGSFYEQFF	TRBV27	TRBJ2-1	-	TRBD2
TGTGCCAGCAGCCCCATATCCCCTATGAACACTGAAGCTTTCTTT	CASSPISPMNTEAFF	TRBV11-2	TRBJ1-1	-	-
TGTGCCAGCAGCTTAGCGGGGCCTAGTTCCCCTCGCGAGCAGTACTTC	CASSLAGPSSPREQYF	TRBV7-6	TRBJ2-7	-	-
TGTGCCAGCAGCGTAGCTAGGGGACAAGAGACCCAGTACTTC	CASSVARGQETQYF	TRBV9	TRBJ2-5	-	-
TGTGCCAGCACTAGCGGGAGGGCCGGGGAGCTGTTTTTT	CASTSGRAGELFF	TRBV6-5	TRBJ2-2	-	TRBD2
TGTGCCAGCAGCAAAGCAAGGGGTAGCGGGAGGGATTACGAGCAGTACTTC	CASSKARGSGRDYEQYF	TRBV21-1	TRBJ2-7	-	-
TGTGCCAGTACCACAGGGGGCGGGCCCCAGCATTTT	CASTTGGGPQHF	TRBV19	TRBJ1-5	-	TRBD1
TGTGCCAGCACCCGGTCAGGGGTCGATCAGCCCCAGCATTTT	CASTRSGVDQPQHF	TRBV5-6	TRBJ1-5	-	-
TGTGCCAGCAGGGACCGGGACAGAGGACTAGCAGGCCGCTACGAGCAGTACTTC	CASRDRDRGLAGRYEQYF	TRBV28	TRBJ2-7	-	-
TGTGCCAGCAGCTTGGGCAGGAAACAGAACACTGAAGCTTTCTTT	CASSLGRKQNTEAFF	TRBV5-6	TRBJ1-1	-	-
TGTGCCAGCAGTGAAGCCCGGTCGAACAATGAAAAACTGTTTTTT	CASSEARSNNEKLFF	TRBV25-1	TRBJ1-4	-	-
TGTGCCAGCACCAAGTTACTTAACACTGAAGCTTTCTTT	CASTKLLNTEAFF	TRBV6-5	TRBJ1-1	-	-
TGTGCCAGCAGCCCCCGCCCTCCTACAGGGACCGGGGAGCTGTTTTTT	CASSPRPPTGTGELFF	TRBV7-2	TRBJ2-2	-	-
TGCAGCGTGGTAGGACTAGCGGGGTACGAAACCTCCTACGAGCAGTACTTC	CSVVGLAGYETSYEQYF	TRBV29-1	TRBJ2-7	-	TRBD2
TGCGCCAGCAGCTTGGAACAGGGTGGACAGCCCCAGCATTTT	CASSLEQGGQPQHF	TRBV5-1	TRBJ1-5	-	-
TGCGCCAGCCCTGGGTTGAGGGGGTACACAGATACGCAGTATTTT	CASPGLRGYTDTQYF	TRBV10-1	TRBJ2-3	-	-
TGTGCCAGCAGCTTAGCGCGAGGAGGGGGCGGTAGTTACGAGCAGTACTTC	CASSLARGGGGSYEQYF	TRBV7-8	TRBJ2-7	once	-
TGTGCCAGCTCATACACCTACAGGGATTCCTACGAGCAGTACTTC	CASSYTYRDSYEQYF	TRBV18	TRBJ2-7	once	-
TGTGCCAGCACCGGGTTGGCCTCAACAGATACGCAGTATTTT	CASTGLASTDTQYF	TRBV28	TRBJ2-3	-	-
TGCAGCGTTGACAGCACAGCTGAAGCTTTCTTT	CSVDSTAEAFF	TRBV29-1	TRBJ1-1	few	-
TGTGCCAGCAGCTTAGCGAGACTAGCGGGGACAGATACGCAGTATTTT	CASSLARLAGTDTQYF	TRBV7-9	TRBJ2-3	-	TRBD2
TGTGCCAGCTCACCCCGACAACAAGTCATGAACACTGAAGCTTTCTTT	CASSPRQQVMNTEAFF	TRBV18	TRBJ1-1	-	-
TGTGCCTGGAGTGGGACAGTCGGAAACACCATATATTTT	CAWSGTVGNTIYF	TRBV30	TRBJ1-3	few	-
TGTGCCAGCAGCGATCGAACAGGTGATACTGGGGCCAACGTCCTGACTTTC	CASSDRTGDTGANVLTF	TRBV13	TRBJ2-6	-	-
TGTGCCAGTAGTCCAGGACAGGGGGCGTCCGAGCAGTACTTC	CASSPGQGASEQYF	TRBV19	TRBJ2-7	-	TRBD1
TGTGCCACTCAGGGATCCTACAATGAGCAGTTCTTC	CATQGSYNEQFF	TRBV27	TRBJ2-1	-	-
TGTGCCAGTACCCCTAGGGACAAGGGGCCGTATAGCAATCAGCCCCAGCATTTT	CASTPRDKGPYSNQPQHF	TRBV19	TRBJ1-5	-	-
TGTGCCTGGAGTCCGCGACAACTCTACAATGAGCAGTTCTTC	CAWSPRQLYNEQFF	TRBV30	TRBJ2-1	-	-
TGTGCCAGCAGCGCCACCGGGACTAGCGGGGGGTCGGGCTACAATGAGCAGTTCTTC	CASSATGTSGGSGYNEQFF	TRBV4-2	TRBJ2-1	-	TRBD2
TGTGCCAGCAGACTAGCGGGGAGCACAGATACGCAGTATTTT	CASRLAGSTDTQYF	TRBV6-1	TRBJ2-3	-	TRBD2
TGTGCCAGCAGTGAAGAGGGAGGGAGGAGTGCAGAGACCCAGTACTTC	CASSEEGGRSAETQYF	TRBV2	TRBJ2-5	-	TRBD2
TGCGCCAGCAGCTTGCCGACTAGCGGGAGCTCTTCCGAGCAGTACTTC	CASSLPTSGSSSEQYF	TRBV5-1	TRBJ2-7	-	TRBD2
TGTGCCAGCAGCCAGGACAGGGTCGAGGGTGAGCAGTTCTTC	CASSQDRVEGEQFF	TRBV16	TRBJ2-1	-	TRBD1
TGTGCCAGCAGGGGGGGTGGGGGCAATGAGCAGTTCTTC	CASRGGGGNEQFF	TRBV27	TRBJ2-1	-	-
TGTGCCAGTAGTATTGAACGGGGAGCTACTGGCTACACCTTC	CASSIERGATGYTF	TRBV19	TRBJ1-2	-	-
TGTGCCAGTAGTATTTCATCGGACAGCTTCTACGAGCAGTACTTC	CASSISSDSFYEQYF	TRBV19	TRBJ2-7	once	-
TGCGCCAGCAGCCAAACGAGGTCAGATACGCAGTATTTT	CASSQTRSDTQYF	TRBV4-1	TRBJ2-3	-	-
TGCGCCAGCAGCCAGCTCCGGGACTACAATGAGCAGTTCTTC	CASSQLRDYNEQFF	TRBV4-3	TRBJ2-1	-	-
TGTGCCAGTAGCGGATTAGCGGGTTACACCGGGGAGCTGTTTTTT	CASSGLAGYTGELFF	TRBV19	TRBJ2-2	-	TRBD2
TGTGCCAGCAGCAAGACAGGGGGCCCGGTGGGGGAGCAGTACTTC	CASSKTGGPVGEQYF	TRBV5-4	TRBJ2-7	-	TRBD1
TGTGCCAGCAGCTTAGCCTCCGGCTCTGGAAACACCATATATTTT	CASSLASGSGNTIYF	TRBV7-8	TRBJ1-3	-	-
TGCAGCGTTGAAGATGGATGGGCCCGCCAGCATTTT	CSVEDGWARQHF	TRBV29-1	TRBJ1-5	-	-
TGTGCCTGGAAGTTTGGCCTTGGAGCTTTCTTT	CAWKFGLGAFF	TRBV30	TRBJ1-1	few	-
TGTGCCAGTAGTAGACGGGACAGACCCACCGGGGAGCTGTTTTTT	CASSRRDRPTGELFF	TRBV19	TRBJ2-2	-	TRBD1
TGTGCCAGTTCTCCCCGGGACAGTGTTTCACCCCTCCACTTT	CASSPRDSVSPLHF	TRBV19	TRBJ1-6	-	TRBD1
TGTGCCAGCAGCTTGGTAGCGGGGTTCCAAGAGACCCAGTACTTC	CASSLVAGFQETQYF	TRBV7-2	TRBJ2-5	-	TRBD2
TGTGCCAGCACCCTATTGGGGGGGCAAGGGAATGAAAAACTGTTTTTT	CASTLLGGQGNEKLFF	TRBV27	TRBJ1-4	-	-
TGTGCCAGCTCACAAGGACAGGGTATCTCCTACGAGCAGTACTTC	CASSQGQGISYEQYF	TRBV18	TRBJ2-7	-	TRBD1